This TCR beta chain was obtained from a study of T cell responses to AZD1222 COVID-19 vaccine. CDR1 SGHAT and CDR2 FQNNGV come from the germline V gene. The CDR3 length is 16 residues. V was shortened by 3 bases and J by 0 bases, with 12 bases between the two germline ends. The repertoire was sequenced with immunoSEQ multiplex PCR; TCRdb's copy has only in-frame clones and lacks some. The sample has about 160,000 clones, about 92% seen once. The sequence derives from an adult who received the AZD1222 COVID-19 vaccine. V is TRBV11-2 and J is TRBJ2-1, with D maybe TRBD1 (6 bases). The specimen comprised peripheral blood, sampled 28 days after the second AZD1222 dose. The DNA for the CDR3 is TGTGCCAGCAGCTTCTCTACAGGGAACTCCTACAATGAGCAGTTCTTC. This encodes CASSFSTGNSYNEQFF.